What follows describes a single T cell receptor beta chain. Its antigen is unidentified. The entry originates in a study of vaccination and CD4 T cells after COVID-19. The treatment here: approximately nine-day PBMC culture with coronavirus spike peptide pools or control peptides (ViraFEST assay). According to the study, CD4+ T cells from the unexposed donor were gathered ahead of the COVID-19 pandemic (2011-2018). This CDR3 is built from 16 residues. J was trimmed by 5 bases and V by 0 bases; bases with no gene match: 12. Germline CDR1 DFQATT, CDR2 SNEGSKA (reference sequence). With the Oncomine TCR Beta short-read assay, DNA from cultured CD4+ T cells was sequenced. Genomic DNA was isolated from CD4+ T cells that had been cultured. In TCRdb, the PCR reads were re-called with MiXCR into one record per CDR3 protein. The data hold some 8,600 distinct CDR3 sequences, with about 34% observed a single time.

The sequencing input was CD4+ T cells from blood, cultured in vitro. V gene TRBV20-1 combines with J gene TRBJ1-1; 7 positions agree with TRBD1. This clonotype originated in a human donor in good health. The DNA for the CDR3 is TGCAGTGCTAGAGACCTACGGACAGGTTTGGGGACTGAAGCTTTCTTT. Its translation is CSARDLRTGLGTEAFF.